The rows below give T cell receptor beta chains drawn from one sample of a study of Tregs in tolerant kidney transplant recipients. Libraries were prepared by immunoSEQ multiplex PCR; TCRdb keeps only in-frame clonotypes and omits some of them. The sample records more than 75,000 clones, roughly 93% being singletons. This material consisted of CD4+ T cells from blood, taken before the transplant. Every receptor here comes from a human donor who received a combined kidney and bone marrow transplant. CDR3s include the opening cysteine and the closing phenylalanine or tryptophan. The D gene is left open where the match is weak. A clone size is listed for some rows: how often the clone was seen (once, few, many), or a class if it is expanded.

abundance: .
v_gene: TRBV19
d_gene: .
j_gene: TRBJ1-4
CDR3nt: TGTGCCAGTAAACTACAGGGAAATGAAAAACTGTTTTTT
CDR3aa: CASKLQGNEKLFF

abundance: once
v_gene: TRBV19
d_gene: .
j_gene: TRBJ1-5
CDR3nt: TGTGCCAGTAGTATCCGATCCACAGGAAATCAGCCCCAGCATTTT
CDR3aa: CASSIRSTGNQPQHF

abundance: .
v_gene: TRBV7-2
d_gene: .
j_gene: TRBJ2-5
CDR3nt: TGTGCCAGCAGCTTAGTTTCCCGCGGAGAGACCCAGTACTTC
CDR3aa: CASSLVSRGETQYF

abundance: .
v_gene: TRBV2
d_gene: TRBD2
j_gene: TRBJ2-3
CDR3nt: TGTGCCAGCAGTCTACTAGCGGGGGGCACAGATACGCAGTATTTT
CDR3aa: CASSLLAGGTDTQYF

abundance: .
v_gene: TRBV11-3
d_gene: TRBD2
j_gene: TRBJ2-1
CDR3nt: TGTGCCAGCAGCTTAAGTAGCGGGTCCTACAATGAGCAGTTCTTC
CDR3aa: CASSLSSGSYNEQFF

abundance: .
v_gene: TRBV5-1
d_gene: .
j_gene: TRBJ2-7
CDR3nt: TGCGCCAGCAGCTTAGACCGGAGCTACGAGCAGTACTTC
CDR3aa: CASSLDRSYEQYF

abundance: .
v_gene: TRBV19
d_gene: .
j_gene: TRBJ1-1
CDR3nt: TGTGCCAGTAGTTTAACATCAGACACTGAAGCTTTCTTT
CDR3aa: CASSLTSDTEAFF

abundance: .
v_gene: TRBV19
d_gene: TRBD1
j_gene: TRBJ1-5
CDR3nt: TGTGCCAGTAGATACGGAAGACAGGGTTTTCGCAATCAGCCCCAGCATTTT
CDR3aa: CASRYGRQGFRNQPQHF

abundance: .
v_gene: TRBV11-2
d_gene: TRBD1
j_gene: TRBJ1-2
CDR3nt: TGTGCCAGCAGCGATACAGGAGGGGGCTACTATGGCTACACCTTC
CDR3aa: CASSDTGGGYYGYTF

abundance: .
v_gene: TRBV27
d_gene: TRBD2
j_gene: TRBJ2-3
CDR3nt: TGTGCCAGCAGTTTTCGGGGGGGCCCCACAGATACGCAGTATTTT
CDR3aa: CASSFRGGPTDTQYF

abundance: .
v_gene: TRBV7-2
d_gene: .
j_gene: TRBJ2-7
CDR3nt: TGTGCCAGCAGCCGCCGGTTGTCCAACTACGAGCAGTACTTC
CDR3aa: CASSRRLSNYEQYF

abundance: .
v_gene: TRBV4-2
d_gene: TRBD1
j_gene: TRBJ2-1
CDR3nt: TGTGCCAGCAGCCAAGATCAGGACAGGGGGGTCTACAATGAGCAGTTCTTC
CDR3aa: CASSQDQDRGVYNEQFF

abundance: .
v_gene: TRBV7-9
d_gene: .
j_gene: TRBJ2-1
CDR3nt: TGTGCCAGCAGTTCCAGGGTTAAGGAGCAGTTCTTC
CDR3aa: CASSSRVKEQFF

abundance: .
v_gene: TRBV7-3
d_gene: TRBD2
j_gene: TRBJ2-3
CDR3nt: TGTACCAGCAGTCGACTAGCGGGGGGGACAGATACGCAGTATTTT
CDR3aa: CTSSRLAGGTDTQYF

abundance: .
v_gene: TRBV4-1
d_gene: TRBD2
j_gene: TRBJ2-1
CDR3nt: TGCGCCAGCGTTGCATCGGGACTAGAAATTGGCCGCAATGAGCAGTTCTTC
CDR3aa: CASVASGLEIGRNEQFF

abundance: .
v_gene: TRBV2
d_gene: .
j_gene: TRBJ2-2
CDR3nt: TGTGCCAGCAGTGAAATGGGACAGAACACCGGGGAGCTGTTTTTT
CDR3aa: CASSEMGQNTGELFF

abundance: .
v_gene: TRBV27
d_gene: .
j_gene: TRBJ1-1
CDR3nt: TGTGCCAGCAGTGCACGAGTTCAGGGAAACATGAACACTGAAGCTTTCTTT
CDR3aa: CASSARVQGNMNTEAFF

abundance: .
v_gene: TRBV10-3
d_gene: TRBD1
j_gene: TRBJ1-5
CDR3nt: TGTGCCATCAGCCGGGACAGGCTACCGGAGCCCCAGCATTTT
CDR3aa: CAISRDRLPEPQHF

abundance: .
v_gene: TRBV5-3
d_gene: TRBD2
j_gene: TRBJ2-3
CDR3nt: TGTGCCAGAAGAAATAGGGTAGCGGGGGGGGTAGATACGCAGTATTTT
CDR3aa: CARRNRVAGGVDTQYF

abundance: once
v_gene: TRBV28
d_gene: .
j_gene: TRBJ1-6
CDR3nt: TGTGCCAGCAGTTTATGGGCAGGGGATAATTCCCCCCTCCACTTT
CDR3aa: CASSLWAGDNSPLHF

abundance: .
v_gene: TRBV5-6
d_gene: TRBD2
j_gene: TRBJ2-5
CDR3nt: TGTGCCAGCAGCTTGCGGGGGGGGCTAGGAGAGACCCAGTACTTC
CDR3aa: CASSLRGGLGETQYF

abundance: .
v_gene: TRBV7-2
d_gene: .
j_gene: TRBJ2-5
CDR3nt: TGTGCCAGCAGCTTAGCCAGGCATGAAGAGACCCAGTACTTC
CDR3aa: CASSLARHEETQYF

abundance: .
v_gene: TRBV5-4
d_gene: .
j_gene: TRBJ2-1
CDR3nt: TGTGCCAGCAGCATGGGACTGCCGTTTTACAATGAGCAGTTCTTC
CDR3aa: CASSMGLPFYNEQFF

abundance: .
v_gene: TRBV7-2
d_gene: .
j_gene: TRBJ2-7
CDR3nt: TGTGCCAGCAGCCCAGCCAGGGTCTCCTACGAGCAGTACTTC
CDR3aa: CASSPARVSYEQYF

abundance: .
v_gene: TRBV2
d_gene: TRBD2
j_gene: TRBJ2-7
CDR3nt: TGTGCCAGCAGTGTGGGAGGGACGGCGCGGCAGTACTTC
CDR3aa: CASSVGGTARQYF

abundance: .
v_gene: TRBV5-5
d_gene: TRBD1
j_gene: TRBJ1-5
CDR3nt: TGTGCCAGCAGCAGGGACAGGGGGGGCAATCAGCCCCAGCATTTT
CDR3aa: CASSRDRGGNQPQHF

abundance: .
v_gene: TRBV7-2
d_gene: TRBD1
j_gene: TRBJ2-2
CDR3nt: TGTGCCAGCAGCCTTCGACAGGGGCTGAACACCGGGGAGCCGTTTTTT
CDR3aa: CASSLRQGLNTGEPFF

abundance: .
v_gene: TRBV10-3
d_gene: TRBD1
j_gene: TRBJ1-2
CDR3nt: TGTGCCATCAGTGATGTACAGGGGGATGGCTACACCTTC
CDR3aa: CAISDVQGDGYTF

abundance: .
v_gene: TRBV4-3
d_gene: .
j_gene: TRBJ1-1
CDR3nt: TGCGCCAGCAGCCAAGGACACCTGAACACTGAAGCTTTCTTT
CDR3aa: CASSQGHLNTEAFF

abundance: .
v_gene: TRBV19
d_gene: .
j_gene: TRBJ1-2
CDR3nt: TGTGCCAGTAGCGACAGGAAAAACTATGGCTACACCTTC
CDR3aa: CASSDRKNYGYTF

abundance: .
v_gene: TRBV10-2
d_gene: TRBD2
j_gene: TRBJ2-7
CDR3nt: TGCGCCAGCAGTTCTAGCGGGATTTCCTACGAGCAGTACTTC
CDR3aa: CASSSSGISYEQYF

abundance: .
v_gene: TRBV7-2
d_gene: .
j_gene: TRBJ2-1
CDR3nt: TGTGCCAGCAGCCCCTGGCAGGGGTGGGATGAGCAGTTCTTC
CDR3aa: CASSPWQGWDEQFF

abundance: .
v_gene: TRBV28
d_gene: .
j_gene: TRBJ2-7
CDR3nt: TGTGCCAGCATGACCACGTCAGGTTCCTACGAGCAGTACTTC
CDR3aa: CASMTTSGSYEQYF

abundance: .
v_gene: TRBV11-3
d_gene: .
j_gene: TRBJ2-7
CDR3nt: TGTGCCAGCAGCTTAGTATATCGGAGCTCCTACGAGCAGTACTTC
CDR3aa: CASSLVYRSSYEQYF

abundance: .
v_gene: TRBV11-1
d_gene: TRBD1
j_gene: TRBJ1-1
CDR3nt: TGTGCCAGCAGCCCGAGACAGGGGCGGAACACTGAAGCTTTCTTT
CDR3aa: CASSPRQGRNTEAFF

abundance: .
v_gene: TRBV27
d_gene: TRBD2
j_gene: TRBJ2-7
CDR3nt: TGTGCCAGCAAGAGACTAGCGGGGGGACTGGAATACGAGCAGTACTTC
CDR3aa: CASKRLAGGLEYEQYF

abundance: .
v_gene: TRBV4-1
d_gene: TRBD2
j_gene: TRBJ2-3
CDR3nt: TGCGCCAGCAGCTCCCGACGTAGCGGGAGCTCTGATACGCAGTATTTT
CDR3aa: CASSSRRSGSSDTQYF

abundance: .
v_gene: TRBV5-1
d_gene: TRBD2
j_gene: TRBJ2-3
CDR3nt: TGCGCCAGCAGCGCGGGAGGAACAGATACGCAGTATTTT
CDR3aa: CASSAGGTDTQYF

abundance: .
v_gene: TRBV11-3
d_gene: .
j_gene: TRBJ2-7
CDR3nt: TGTGCCAGCAGCGGGGGGTACGACAACGAGCAGTACTTC
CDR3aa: CASSGGYDNEQYF

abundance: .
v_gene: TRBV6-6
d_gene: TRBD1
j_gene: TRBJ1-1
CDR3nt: TGTGCCAGCCGGATGACAGGGGGTAAATTGAACACTGAAGCTTTCTTT
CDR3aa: CASRMTGGKLNTEAFF

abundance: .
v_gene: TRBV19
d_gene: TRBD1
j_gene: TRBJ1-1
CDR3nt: TGTGCCAGTAGCGACAGGGGAGGAGGGAACACTGAAGCTTTCTTT
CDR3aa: CASSDRGGGNTEAFF

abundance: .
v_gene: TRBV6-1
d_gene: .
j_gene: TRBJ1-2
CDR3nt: TGTGCCAGCAGTGAAGGGCGGTACTCCTATGGCTACACCTTC
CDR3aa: CASSEGRYSYGYTF

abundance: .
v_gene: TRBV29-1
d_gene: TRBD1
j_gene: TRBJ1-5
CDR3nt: TGCAGCGTTGCGGGCGACAGGGGAGGCCAGCCCCAGCATTTT
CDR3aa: CSVAGDRGGQPQHF

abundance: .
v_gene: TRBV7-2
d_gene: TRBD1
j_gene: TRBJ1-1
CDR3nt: TGTGCCAGCAGCTTAGTACTATCCGGGACAGGGGTCTCGGCTTTCTTT
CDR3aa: CASSLVLSGTGVSAFF

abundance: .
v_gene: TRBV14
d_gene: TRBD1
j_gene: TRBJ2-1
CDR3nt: TGTGCCAGCAGCCGACAGGGGGCGTATAACAATGAGCAGTTCTTC
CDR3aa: CASSRQGAYNNEQFF

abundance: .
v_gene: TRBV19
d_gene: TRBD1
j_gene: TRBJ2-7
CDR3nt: TGTGCCAGTAGTAAAGGACAGGGGGGCTCCTACGAGCAGTACTTC
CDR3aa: CASSKGQGGSYEQYF

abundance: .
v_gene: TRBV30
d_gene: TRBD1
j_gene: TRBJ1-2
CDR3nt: TGTGCCTGGGCATTATCCAGGGGGATCGGGGGCTATGGCTACACCTTC
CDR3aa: CAWALSRGIGGYGYTF

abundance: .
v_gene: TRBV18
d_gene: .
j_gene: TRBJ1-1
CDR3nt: TGTGCCAGCTCACGGGGCTACAACGCGGCCACTGAAGCTTTCTTT
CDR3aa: CASSRGYNAATEAFF

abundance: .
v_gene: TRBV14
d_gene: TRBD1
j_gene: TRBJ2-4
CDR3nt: TGTGCCAGCGCCGAGACAGGGTTAAACATTCAGTACTTC
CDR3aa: CASAETGLNIQYF

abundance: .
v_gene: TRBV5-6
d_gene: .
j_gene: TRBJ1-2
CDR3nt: TGTGCCAGCAGCGTCGCAGGGAAGTATGGCTACACCTTC
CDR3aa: CASSVAGKYGYTF

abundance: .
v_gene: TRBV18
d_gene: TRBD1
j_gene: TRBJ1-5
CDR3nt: TGTGCCAGCTCACGAGGACAGGGCAATCAGCCCCAGCATTTT
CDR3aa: CASSRGQGNQPQHF

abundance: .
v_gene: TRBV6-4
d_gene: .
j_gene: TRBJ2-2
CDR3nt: TGTGCCAGCAGTGCCTCGAACACCGGGGAGCTGTTTTTT
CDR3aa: CASSASNTGELFF

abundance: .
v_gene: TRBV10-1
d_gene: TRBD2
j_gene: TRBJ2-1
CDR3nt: TGCGCCAGCAGTGAACCACTAGCGGGGCCGAGAAATACTACCTACAATGAGCAGTTCTTC
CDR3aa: CASSEPLAGPRNTTYNEQFF

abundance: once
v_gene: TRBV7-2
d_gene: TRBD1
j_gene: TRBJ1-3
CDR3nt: TGTGCCAGCAGCCCCCAGGGGGTCTCTGGAAACACCATATATTTT
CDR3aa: CASSPQGVSGNTIYF

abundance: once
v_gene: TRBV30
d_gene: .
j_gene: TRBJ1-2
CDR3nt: TGTGCCTGGAGTGTGAACAATTATGGCTACACCTTC
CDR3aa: CAWSVNNYGYTF

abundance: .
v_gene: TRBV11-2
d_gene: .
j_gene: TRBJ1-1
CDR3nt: TGTGCCAGCAGCTTAACAGAAAACACTGAAGCTTTCTTT
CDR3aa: CASSLTENTEAFF

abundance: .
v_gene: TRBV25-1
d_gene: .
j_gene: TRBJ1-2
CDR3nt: TGTGCCAGCAGTGAATATAATACGTACGGCTATGGCTACACCTTC
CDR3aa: CASSEYNTYGYGYTF

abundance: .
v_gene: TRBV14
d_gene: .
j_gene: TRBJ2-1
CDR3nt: TGTGCCAGCAGCCAAGTACTTAACAATGAGCAGTTCTTC
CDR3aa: CASSQVLNNEQFF

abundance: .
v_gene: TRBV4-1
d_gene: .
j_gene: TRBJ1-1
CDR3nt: TGCGCCAGCAGCCGTCGGCAGGGTGGCATGAACACTGAAGCTTTCTTT
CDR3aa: CASSRRQGGMNTEAFF